This is a list of T cell receptor beta chains from one sample in a study of CD8 T cells in Susac syndrome. TCRdb reprocessed the immunoSEQ multiplex PCR reads via MiXCR and lists one record per CDR3 protein. The table has 150,000 to 250,000 distinct CDR3 sequences, around 96% seen once. The sample taken for sequencing was CD4+ T cells from PBMCs. These receptor sequences come from a human donor with multiple sclerosis. CDR3s include the opening cysteine and the closing phenylalanine or tryptophan.

TRBV5-4	CASSGRYNEQFF
TRBV4-1	CASSQAETSPHGNEQFF
TRBV12-3/TRBV12-4	CATYGGGNGYTF
TRBV20-1	CSVPNATNEKLFF
TRBV21-1	CASSRASGYNEQFF
TRBV29-1	CSVDGPSGGSYEQYF
TRBV9	CASSVGWEIHNEQFF
TRBV4-2	CASSYRDRGTYPNEQFF
TRBV10-2	CASSESRYTEAFF
TRBV4-1	CASSQGTIPSYGYTF
TRBV19	CASSIPGQGKDTQYF
TRBV3-1	CASSPSGRGTDTQYF
TRBV12-5	CASEGLGLSYEQYF
TRBV20-1	CSAGTSGGIEQYF
TRBV18	CASSLVGEANEQYF
TRBV30	CAWNQIGRGSYEQYF
TRBV30	CAWGPDANEKLFF
TRBV20-1	CSARGGPYEQYF
TRBV11-2	CASSRRTESNEQYF
TRBV12-3/TRBV12-4	CASSFKFQGSWDYGYTF